Sequencing of this T cell receptor beta chain was carried out in a study of CD8+CD57+ T cells in acquired aplastic anemia (dated by TCRdb to the late 2010s). Concerning the study at large: DNA extracted from sorted CD4+ and CD8+ cells had a mean of about 3.2 ug, with a range of 0.2 to 27.4 ug. An average of roughly 10 million reads for CD4+ cells and 11 million or so reads for CD8+ cells was obtained from healthy donor samples. The paper as a whole reports these results and caveats: Although roughly 30 CD8+ CDR3 sequences were shared by patients and controls, these sequences appeared highly expressed in patients and within the immunodominant clones of patients. CD8+ Simpson's diversity did not differ significantly between patients and healthy controls (P=0.060).

Genomic DNA was used as template for profiling of TCR beta VDJ combinations and CDR3 sequences. An Illumina HiSeq 2000 was used for TCR repertoire sequencing. Regarding the original processing steps: TRBV/TRBJ rearrangement plots, CDR3 size and DJ length profiles, and Simpson's diversity index were used to evaluate the repertoires. The immunodominant clone was defined as the most abundant DNA sequence in deep sequencing data. CDR3 amino acid sequences were screened for sharing across subjects and compared with published repertoires and the VDJdb database. TCRdb reanalyzed the raw reads on its own, using fastp at Q25 for trimming and MiXCR for clone calling, and kept in-frame beta chains. Rows are unified per CDR3 protein, each entry keeping the most common DNA and genes. The V and J calls were determined by TCRdb, not by the authors. The sample includes around 180,000 distinct CDR3 sequences, with 60% to 70% observed a single time. The top ten hold about 50% of the sample.

This clonotype was seen a few times. Its antigen has not been determined. Base qualities are not recorded, but no much larger clone differs from it by a single base. In the study, sorted CD4+ and CD8+ blood T cells from patients with severe aplastic anemia and from healthy subjects underwent deep sequencing of TCR repertoires. Ficoll-Paque density gradient centrifugation was used to isolate peripheral blood mononuclear cells. CD4+ and CD8+ T cells were sorted by FACS or magnetic beads before DNA extraction. The sample comprised sorted CD4+, CD8+, or CD8+CD57+ T cells (not recorded which) from PBMCs. The TCR sequence derives from a human donor in good health.

The CDR3 here reads CSVASWGLSETQYF. The DNA sequence is TGCAGCGTTGCATCCTGGGGCTTATCGGAGACCCAGTACTTC. The chain employs TRBV29-1 and TRBJ2-5; TRBD1 might be the D gene, on 5 matching bases. The CDR3 has 14 amino acids, counting the end cysteine and phenylalanine. This entry keeps only the CDR3 DNA: 42 bases, framed from base 1. The CDR1 and CDR2 encoded by the germline V gene are SQVTM and ANQGSEA. V gives up 4 bases and J gives up 5 bases, and the segment between their germline ends measures 17 bases.